These 8 T cell receptor beta chains were sequenced from one sample in a study of blood T cell repertoires in COVID-19. Measured with immunoSEQ multiplex PCR; TCRdb has only the in-frame clones, and not every one. The sample holds 380,000 or so clones, 80% to 90% seen once. The sample taken for sequencing was PBMCs or T cells enriched from blood (not recorded which). Receptors were obtained from a man aged 30 to 39 who had recovered from COVID-19.

The chain couples TRBV6-4 to TRBJ2-2; TRBD2 might be the D (6 bases). Trimming pared 0 bases from V and 4 bases from J, leaving 6 bases between. CDR1 is MRHNA and CDR2 is SNTAGT in the germline V gene. The CDR3 length is 14 residues. Written as DNA, the CDR3 is TGTGCCAGCAGTGACTCGGGGGGCACCGGGGAGCTGTTTTTT. This encodes CASSDSGGTGELFF.

This rearrangement joins TRBV7-2 to TRBJ2-2; TRBD1 might be the D (5 bases). The V gene lost 4 bases and the J gene lost 0 bases, with 12 bases spanning the gap. From germline, CDR1 is SGHTA and CDR2 FQGNSA. The length of the CDR3 is 16 residues. CDR3 sequence reads: CASSWGTATNTGELFF. CDR3 DNA sequence: TGTGCCAGCAGCTGGGGCACAGCGACGAACACCGGGGAGCTGTTTTTT.

The chain is built from TRBV9 and TRBJ1-2, with D tentatively TRBD1 (6 bases). Trimming pared 0 bases from V and 3 bases from J, leaving 9 bases between. CDR3 length: 14 amino acids. Germline V gene sequence: CDR1 SGDLS, CDR2 YYNGEE. CDR3 nucleotides: TGTGCCAGCAGCGTAGAGGACAGCCACTATGGCTACACCTTC. This gives the protein CASSVEDSHYGYTF.

This chain uses TRBV27 with TRBJ2-7; perhaps TRBD2 as D (7 bases). CDR3 length equals 14 residues. Germline V gene sequence: CDR1 MNHEY, CDR2 SMNVEV (reference sequence). Trimming removed 7 bases from V and 3 bases from J, with 16 bases in between. The CDR3 protein is CASMRGGHSYEQYF. CDR3 DNA sequence: TGTGCCAGCATGAGGGGGGGGCACAGCTACGAGCAGTACTTC.

The chain combines TRBV29-1 with TRBJ2-1; D might be TRBD2 (6 bases). The CDR3 contains 14 residues. The ends were cut back, 4 bases at V and 0 bases at J, with 10 bases in the middle. Per the germline V gene, CDR1 is SQVTM and CDR2 is ANQGSEA. The CDR3 reads CSVGGVSSYNEQFF. CDR3 nucleotide sequence: TGCAGCGTTGGGGGGGTTAGCTCCTACAATGAGCAGTTCTTC.

This clone was observed a handful of times. The V and J genes are TRBV5-4 and TRBJ2-3; D gene uncertain. Germline CDR1 SGHNT, CDR2 YYREEE (reference sequence). The CDR3 has 13 residues. V was cut by 4 bases and J by 3 bases, with 9 bases left in between. In DNA, the CDR3 is TGTGCCAGCAGCCTCCCCTCTACAGATACGCAGTATTTT. Amino acids: CASSLPSTDTQYF.

The V call is TRBV29-1, the J call TRBJ2-1; D ambiguous. Germline V gene lookup returns CDR1 SQVTM and CDR2 ANQGSEA. V was cut by 1 base and J by 6 bases, with 13 bases left in between. CDR3 length equals 14 residues. CDR3 nucleotides: TGCAGCGTTGAAGGACACCCTAATCGCAATGAGCAGTTCTTC. Translated: CSVEGHPNRNEQFF.

This clone occurred a few times. The chain links TRBV18 to TRBJ1-3, with a weak D call TRBD1 (6 bases). V dropped 1 base and J dropped 0 bases, with 10 bases sitting between them. Germline V gene lookup returns CDR1 KGHSH and CDR2 LQKENI. CDR3 size: 16 residues. Written as DNA, the CDR3 is TGTGCCAGCTCACCACGACAGGCCCCCTCTGGAAACACCATATATTTT. Translated, it gives CASSPRQAPSGNTIYF.